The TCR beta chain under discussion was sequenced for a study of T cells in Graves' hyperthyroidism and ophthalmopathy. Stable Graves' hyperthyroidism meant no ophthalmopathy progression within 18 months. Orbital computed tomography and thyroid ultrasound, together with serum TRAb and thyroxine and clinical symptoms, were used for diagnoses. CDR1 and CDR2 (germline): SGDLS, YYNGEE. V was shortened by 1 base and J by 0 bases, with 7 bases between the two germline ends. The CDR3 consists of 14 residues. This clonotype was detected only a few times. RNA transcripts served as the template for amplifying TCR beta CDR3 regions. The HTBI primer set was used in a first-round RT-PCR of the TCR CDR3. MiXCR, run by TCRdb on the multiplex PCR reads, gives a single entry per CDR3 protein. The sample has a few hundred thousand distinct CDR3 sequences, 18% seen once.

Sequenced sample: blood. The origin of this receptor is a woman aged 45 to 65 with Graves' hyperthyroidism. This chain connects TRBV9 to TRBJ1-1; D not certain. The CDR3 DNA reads TGTGCCAGCAGCGTATCTCTCTTGAACACTGAAGCTTTCTTT. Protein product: CASSVSLLNTEAFF. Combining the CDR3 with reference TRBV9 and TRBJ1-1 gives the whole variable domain DSGVTQTPKHLITATGQRVTLRCSPRSGDLSVYWYQQSLDQGLQFLIQYYNGEERAKGNILERFSAQQFPDLHSELNLSSLELGDSALYFCASSVSLLNTEAFFGQGTRLTVV.